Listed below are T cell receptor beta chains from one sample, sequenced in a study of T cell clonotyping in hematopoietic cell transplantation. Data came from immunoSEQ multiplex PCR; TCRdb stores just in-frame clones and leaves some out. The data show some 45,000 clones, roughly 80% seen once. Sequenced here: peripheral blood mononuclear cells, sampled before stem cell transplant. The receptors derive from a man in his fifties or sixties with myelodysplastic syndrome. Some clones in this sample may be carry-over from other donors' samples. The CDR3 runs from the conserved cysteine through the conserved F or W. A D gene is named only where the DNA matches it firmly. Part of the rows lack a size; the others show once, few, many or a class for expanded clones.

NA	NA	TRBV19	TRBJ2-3	TGTGCCAGTAGCCACCGGGGTCCAGATACGCAGTATTTT	CASSHRGPDTQYF
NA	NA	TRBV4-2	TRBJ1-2	TGTGCCAGCAGCCCTGGCTTCAGCTTCGGTGAGGATGGCTACACCTTC	CASSPGFSFGEDGYTF
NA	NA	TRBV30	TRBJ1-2	TGTGCCTGGAGTCCCCTAAGGACCGGGACCGCAGGCTACACCTTC	CAWSPLRTGTAGYTF
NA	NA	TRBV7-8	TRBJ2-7	TGTGCCAGCAGCTTAGATGCGATGGGCTACGAGCAGTACTTC	CASSLDAMGYEQYF
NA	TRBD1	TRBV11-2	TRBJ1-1	TGTGCCAGCAGCCTCAGACAGGGAGGGGCGAACACTGAAGCTTTCTTT	CASSLRQGGANTEAFF
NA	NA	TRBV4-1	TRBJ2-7	TGCGCCAGCAGCCAAGATATCCGGGGCCTGACCTACGAGCAGTACTTC	CASSQDIRGLTYEQYF
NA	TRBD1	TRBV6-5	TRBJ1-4	TGTGCCAGCAGGCCAACAGGGGGCGGTGAAAAACTGTTTTTT	CASRPTGGGEKLFF
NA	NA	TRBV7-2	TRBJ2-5	TGTGCCAGCAGCTTATATGGGAGGGAGACCCAGTACTTC	CASSLYGRETQYF
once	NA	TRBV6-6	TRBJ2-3	TGTGCCAGCAGTTCAGGAGAGCGCACAGATACGCAGTATTTT	CASSSGERTDTQYF
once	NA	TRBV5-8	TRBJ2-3	TGTGCCAGCAGCTTGGCCGGCACAGATACGCAGTATTTT	CASSLAGTDTQYF
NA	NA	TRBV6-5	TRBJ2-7	TGTGCCAGCAGTTACGTACCGCACTACGAGCAGTACTTC	CASSYVPHYEQYF